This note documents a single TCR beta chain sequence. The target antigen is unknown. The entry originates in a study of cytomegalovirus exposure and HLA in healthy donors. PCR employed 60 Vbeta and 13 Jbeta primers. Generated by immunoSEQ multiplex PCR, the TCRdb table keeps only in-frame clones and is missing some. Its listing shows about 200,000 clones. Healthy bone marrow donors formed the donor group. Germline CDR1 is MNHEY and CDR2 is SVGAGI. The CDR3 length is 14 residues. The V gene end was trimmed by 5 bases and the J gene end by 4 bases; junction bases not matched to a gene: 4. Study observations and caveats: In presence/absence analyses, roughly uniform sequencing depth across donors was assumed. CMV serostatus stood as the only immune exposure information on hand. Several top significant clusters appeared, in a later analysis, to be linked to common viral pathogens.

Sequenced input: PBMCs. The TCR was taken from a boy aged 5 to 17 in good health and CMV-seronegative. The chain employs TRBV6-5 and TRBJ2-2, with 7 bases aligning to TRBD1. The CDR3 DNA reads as TGTGCCAGCAGTACTGACAGGGTCACCGGGGAGCTGTTTTTT. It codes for CASSTDRVTGELFF.